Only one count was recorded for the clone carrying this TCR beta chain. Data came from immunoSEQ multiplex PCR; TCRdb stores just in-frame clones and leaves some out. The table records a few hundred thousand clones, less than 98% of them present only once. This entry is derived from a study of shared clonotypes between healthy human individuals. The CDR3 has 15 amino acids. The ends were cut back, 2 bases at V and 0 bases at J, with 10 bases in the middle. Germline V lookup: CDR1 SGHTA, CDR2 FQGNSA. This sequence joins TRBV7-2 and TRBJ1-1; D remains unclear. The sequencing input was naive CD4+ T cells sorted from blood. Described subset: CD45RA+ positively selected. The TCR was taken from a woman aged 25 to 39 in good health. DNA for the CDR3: TGTGCCAGCAGCTTAAGCGGCAGCATGAACACTGAAGCTTTCTTT. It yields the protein CASSLSGSMNTEAFF.